This is a list of T cell receptor beta chains from one sample in a study of Ad26.COV2.S vaccination and SARS-CoV-2 variants. Libraries were prepared by immunoSEQ multiplex PCR; TCRdb keeps only in-frame clonotypes and omits some of them. The sample includes just over 350,000 clones, 70% to 90% seen only once; the top ten take roughly 3.3%. This material consisted of peripheral blood, taken in a trial of Ad26.COV2.S vaccine versus placebo. The receptors shown here come from a person between 18 and 65 years old who received the Ad26.COV2.S COVID-19 vaccine or a placebo. Each CDR3 is given with its conserved first and last residue. The D gene is left open where the match is weak. Clone size is given for some rows only: seen once, a few or many times, or a class if the clone is expanded.

V	D	size	J	DNA	CDR3
TRBV18	NA	NA	TRBJ2-2	TGTGCCAGCTCACCCCGAACTGCGAACACCGGGGAGCTGTTTTTT	CASSPRTANTGELFF
TRBV19	NA	NA	TRBJ1-1	TGTGCCAGTAGTATCCCCGGCCGATTTGAAGCTTTCTTT	CASSIPGRFEAFF
TRBV28	NA	NA	TRBJ2-1	TGTGCCACCCGCACCCACTCCGGGACAATAGCAATAAATGAGCAGTTCTTC	CATRTHSGTIAINEQFF
TRBV9	NA	NA	TRBJ1-3	TGTGCCAGCAGCGCAACTTTAGGGGTTCCTGGAAACACCATATATTTT	CASSATLGVPGNTIYF
TRBV7-9	TRBD1	NA	TRBJ2-7	TGTGCCAGCAGCTTATTCACAGGGGATTACGAGCAGTACTTC	CASSLFTGDYEQYF
TRBV5-4	NA	NA	TRBJ1-2	TGTGCCAGCAGCTTGGTCCCAGGGACGGGGCGGGTTGGCTACACCTTC	CASSLVPGTGRVGYTF
TRBV11-2	TRBD2	NA	TRBJ2-3	TGTGCCAGCAGCTTAGCCCCAGGAGGCGGGGGGGCCGCCTTATATACGCAGTATTTT	CASSLAPGGGGAALYTQYF
TRBV5-1	NA	NA	TRBJ1-2	TGCGCCAGCAGCTTGGATGACAGGAGAAACTATGGCTACACCTTC	CASSLDDRRNYGYTF
TRBV29-1	NA	NA	TRBJ2-5	TGCAGCGTAGGACAGATAGAGACCCAGTACTTC	CSVGQIETQYF
TRBV5-4	NA	NA	TRBJ2-7	TGTGCCAGCAGCTTGGGTTTGGGGAATCCCTACGAGCAGTACTTC	CASSLGLGNPYEQYF
TRBV4-1	TRBD1	many	TRBJ1-2	TGCGCCAGCAGCCAAGGGTGGGCGAGGGGGCCGCAGGGGGGCTACACCTTC	CASSQGWARGPQGGYTF
TRBV7-2	NA	NA	TRBJ2-7	TGTGCCAGCAGCTTATTCTCCTCGGCAGGGTCCCCCTACGAGCAGTACTTC	CASSLFSSAGSPYEQYF
TRBV27	TRBD2	NA	TRBJ2-7	TGTGCCAGCAGCCGACGGGCGGGAGCCTACGAGCAGTACTTC	CASSRRAGAYEQYF
TRBV13	NA	few	TRBJ1-4	TGTGCCAGCAGCTTAGGGGCAGGGAGTTCAGGTGAAAAACTGTTTTTT	CASSLGAGSSGEKLFF
TRBV5-8	NA	NA	TRBJ2-1	TGTGCCAGCAGCCGCCTGCGGACAGACAATGAGCAGTTCTTC	CASSRLRTDNEQFF